This TCR beta chain emerged from a study of beta chain features in type 1 diabetes. Findings and caveats of the study: In all four CD4+ subsets, TCRB CDR3 length was significantly, moderately reduced in type 1 diabetes.

All of the isolated RNA was reverse transcribed, so expressed TCRB transcripts were sequenced. Assay: immunoSEQ multiplex PCR; the TCRdb copy retains only in-frame clones and omits some. This table holds tens of thousands of clones, 55% to 70% found once. This clone was counted once. The antigen is undetermined. This sequence was found in a woman aged 30 to 39 with type 1 diabetes. Sequenced input: stem cell memory CD4+ T cells from blood.

CDR3 sequence (DNA): TGTGCCAGCAGTCCCCGGGACAGGGTATTAGAGACCCAGTACTTC. Residues: CASSPRDRVLETQYF. The chain is built from TRBV5-4 and TRBJ2-5; TRBD1 matches at 9 bases. Per the germline V gene, CDR1 is SGHNT and CDR2 is YYREEE (reference sequence). The CDR3 is 15 residues long. After removal of 5 bases from V and 4 bases from J, the junction contained 9 bases not matched to a gene.